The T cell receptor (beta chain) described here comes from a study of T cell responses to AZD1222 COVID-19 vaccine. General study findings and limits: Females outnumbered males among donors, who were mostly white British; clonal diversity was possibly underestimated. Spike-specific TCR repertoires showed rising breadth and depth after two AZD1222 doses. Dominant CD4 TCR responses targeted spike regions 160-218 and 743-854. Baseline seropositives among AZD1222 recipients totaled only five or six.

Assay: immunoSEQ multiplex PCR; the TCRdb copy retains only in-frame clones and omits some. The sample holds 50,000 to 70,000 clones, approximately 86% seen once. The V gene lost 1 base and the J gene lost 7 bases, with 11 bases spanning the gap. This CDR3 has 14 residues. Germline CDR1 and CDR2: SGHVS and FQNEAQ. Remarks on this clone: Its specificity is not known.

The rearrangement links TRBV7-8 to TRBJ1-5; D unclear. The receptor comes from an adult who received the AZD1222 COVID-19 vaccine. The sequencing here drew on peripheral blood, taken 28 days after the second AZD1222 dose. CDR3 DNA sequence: TGTGCCAGCAGCTTAGATGGGGTGGGGCAGCCCCAGCATTTT. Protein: CASSLDGVGQPQHF.